One and the same sample provided the 16 T cell receptor beta chains below, sequenced in a study of blood T cell repertoires in COVID-19. TCRdb keeps only in-frame clones here, not all; method: immunoSEQ multiplex PCR. The sample holds fewer than 200,000 clones, 60% to 80% seen once. Specimen: peripheral blood. The receptors originated from a woman aged 70 to 79 with acute or convalescent COVID-19.

V and J are TRBV24-1 and TRBJ2-2, with D tentatively TRBD1 (5 bases). With 0 bases removed from V and 4 bases from J, the gap between germline ends came to 17 bases. This CDR3 has 18 amino acids. Looked up from germline, CDR1 is KGHDR and CDR2 is SFDVKD. The CDR3 DNA reads as TGTGCCACCAGTGATTTGGGCAGGGCTAGGGTTGGCACCGGGGAGCTGTTTTTT. Amino acids: CATSDLGRARVGTGELFF.

V usage is TRBV5-1 and J usage is TRBJ2-7; TRBD2 matches 12 bases. Germline trimming cut 0 bases from V and 7 bases from J; bases unmatched to any gene: 14. Germline V gene data show CDR1 as SGHRS and CDR2 as YFSETQ. The CDR3 extends over 18 amino acids. The CDR3 sequence: CASSLGQTGTSGPGEQYF. In DNA, the CDR3 is TGCGCCAGCAGCTTGGGGCAAACCGGGACTAGCGGGCCCGGTGAGCAGTACTTC.

The gene calls are TRBV7-2 and TRBJ2-5; possible D gene TRBD1, 5 bases. Trimming removed 1 base from V and 5 bases from J, with 14 bases in between. Per germline, CDR1 SGHTA and CDR2 FQGNSA. The CDR3 has 15 amino acids. CDR3 sequence (DNA): TGTGCCAGCAGCTTAGTTGGACAACCCCGGGAGACCCAGTACTTC. Its translation is CASSLVGQPRETQYF.

This clone was detected a few times. The chain carries TRBV5-4 and TRBJ1-1; 9 bases align to TRBD1. This CDR3 is 16 amino acids long. J gave up 0 bases and V 4 bases, and 7 bases lay outside the gene matches. Germline V lookup: CDR1 SGHNT, CDR2 YYREEE (reference sequence). The CDR3: CASSVDRGYMNTEAFF. DNA of the CDR3: TGTGCCAGCAGCGTAGACAGGGGGTACATGAACACTGAAGCTTTCTTT.

This clone appeared a few times. This chain joins TRBV25-1 and TRBJ1-6; maybe TRBD1 (5 bases). The V gene's germline CDR1 is MGHDK and CDR2 SYGVNS. The CDR3 covers 14 residues. Trimming took 3 bases from V and 10 from J, leaving 13 bases between them. This CDR3 reads CASSDPDRGSPLHF. The CDR3 DNA reads TGTGCCAGCAGTGACCCCGACCGGGGGTCACCCCTCCACTTT.

This chain connects TRBV25-1 to TRBJ2-5, with D possibly being TRBD2 (6 bases). This CDR3 is built from 14 residues. The V gene lost 7 bases and the J gene lost 5 bases, with 17 bases spanning the gap. From germline, CDR1 is MGHDK and CDR2 SYGVNS. The CDR3 spells CASTGGTAGETQYF. CDR3 DNA sequence: TGTGCCAGCACAGGAGGGACGGCAGGGGAGACCCAGTACTTC.

The chain uses TRBV6-5 and TRBJ2-3; D might be TRBD2 (6 bases). Looked up from germline, CDR1 is MNHEY and CDR2 is SVGAGI. CDR3 length: 14 residues. Trimming removed 5 bases at V and 2 bases at J, with 11 bases between. For the CDR3, the DNA is TGTGCCAGCAGTCAGGGACTTATCACAGATACGCAGTATTTT. Translation gives CASSQGLITDTQYF.

The chain recombines TRBV19 with TRBJ2-1; D remains ambiguous. Trimming removed 1 base at V and 4 bases at J, with 11 bases between. The CDR3 has 15 residues. CDR1 is LNHDA and CDR2 is SQIVND in the germline V gene (reference sequence). The CDR3 loop reads CASSIGQAPYNEQFF. DNA of the CDR3: TGTGCCAGTAGTATAGGGCAGGCCCCTTACAATGAGCAGTTCTTC.

The chain carries TRBV5-1 and TRBJ2-1; 8 bases match TRBD1. Per the germline V gene, CDR1 is SGHRS and CDR2 is YFSETQ. V was clipped by 4 bases and J by 4 bases; unmatched bases: 7. The CDR3 is made up of 15 amino acids. The CDR3 bases are TGCGCCAGCAGCGATACAGGGGGAGCGTACAATGAGCAGTTCTTC. Residues: CASSDTGGAYNEQFF.

This clone was counted between two and nine times. V gene TRBV10-2 combines with J gene TRBJ1-5; D is undetermined. Germline assignment: CDR1 WSHSY and CDR2 SAAADI. V lost 4 bases, J lost 0 bases, and 7 bases lay in between. This CDR3 contains 14 residues. CDR3 loop: CASSGQVSNQPQHF. CDR3 nucleotides: TGCGCCAGCAGTGGCCAGGTTAGCAATCAGCCCCAGCATTTT.

This chain links TRBV11-2 with TRBJ2-2; 7 positions agree with TRBD2. The junction had 5 bases not matched to a gene; V was cut back by 1 base and J by 6 bases. The CDR3 covers 15 residues. Germline V gene data show CDR1 as SGHAT and CDR2 as FQNNGV. This chain's CDR3 is CASSLAGGGAGELFF. In DNA form, the CDR3 reads TGTGCCAGCAGCTTAGCGGGAGGCGGCGCCGGGGAGCTGTTTTTT.

The J gene is TRBJ1-5, the V gene TRBV4-1; D perhaps matches TRBD1 (5 bases). CDR1 and CDR2 (germline): MGHRA, YSYEKL. Trimming removed 8 bases at V and 1 base at J, with 12 bases between. The CDR3 consists of 14 residues. The CDR3 nucleotides read TGCGCCAGCGCCTTGGGGGGAAGCAATCAGCCCCAGCATTTT. Translated: CASALGGSNQPQHF.

The chain couples TRBV19 to TRBJ1-2; no clear D gene. V dropped 5 bases and J dropped 7 bases, with 14 bases sitting between them. Looked up from germline, CDR1 is LNHDA and CDR2 is SQIVND (reference sequence). The CDR3 runs to 13 residues. This chain's CDR3 is CASSPTVPSGYTF. The CDR3 DNA reads as TGTGCCAGTAGTCCTACCGTACCGAGTGGCTACACCTTC.

Points on this clone: The germline gene is not matched at one end of the junction; a read error may be the cause. The chain couples TRBV9 to TRBJ2-1, with D perhaps TRBD2 (5 bases). The CDR3 runs to 14 residues. The germline CDR1 and CDR2 sequences are SGDLS and YYNGEE. The CDR3 reads CASSVGTRRYDQFF. The CDR3 DNA is TGTGCCAGCAGCGTAGGAACTAGACGTTATGACCAGTTCTTC. The complete variable domain, with remaining parts taken from reference TRBV9 and TRBJ2-1, reads DSGVTQTPKHLITATGQRVTLRCSPRSGDLSVYWYQQSLDQGLQFLIQYYNGEERAKGNILERFSAQQFPDLHSELNLSSLELGDSALYFCASSVGTRRYDQFFGPGTRLTVL.

This chain connects TRBV24-1 to TRBJ1-5; D unresolved. This CDR3 is built from 13 residues. The V gene's germline CDR1 is KGHDR and CDR2 SFDVKD. Trimming removed 2 bases at V and 6 bases at J, with 7 bases between. The DNA of the CDR3 is TGTGCCACCAGTGATTCCGTGAGTCAGCCCCAGCATTTT. This sequence encodes CATSDSVSQPQHF.

The J gene is TRBJ1-1, the V gene TRBV21-1; the D call TRBD1 from the table was never checked on the DNA. TRBV21-1 is an annotated pseudogene. The CDR3 extends over 13 amino acids. The CDR3 region is CASSKGPGREAFF. The DNA for the CDR3 is TGTGCCAGCAGCAAGGGTCCAGGGCGCGAAGCTTTCTTT.